Sequencing of this T cell receptor beta chain was carried out in a study of blood T cell repertoires in COVID-19. Study information: T cells, B-cell-depleted T cells, or PBMCs supplied cDNA or gDNA.

Assay used: immunoSEQ multiplex PCR; TCRdb lists only in-frame clones, some missing. Of around 160,000 clones in the sample, approximately 80% were seen once. This CDR3 is built from 14 residues. CDR1 is MNHEY and CDR2 is SVGEGT in the germline V gene. The V and J ends lost 6 bases and 7 bases, in that order; junction bases with no gene match: 9. This clone was detected only a few times. The TCR sequence derives from a human donor in a cohort sampled during active COVID-19. V and J are TRBV6-2 or TRBV6-3 and TRBJ1-5; 7 positions match TRBD1. Sequenced sample: peripheral blood. CDR3 sequence: CASSSDREVQPQHF. The CDR3, as DNA: TGTGCCAGCAGCTCCGACAGGGAAGTGCAGCCCCAGCATTTT.